A selection of T cell receptor beta chains follows, all from one sample in a study of monozygotic twins with inflammatory bowel disease. After re-calling the 5' RACE reads, TCRdb lists one entry per CDR3 protein, DNA absent. Its clone listing holds 350,000 to 400,000 distinct CDR3 sequences. Sequencing was done on a sample of blood. The receptors here all came from a human donor with ulcerative colitis or Crohn's disease, or a healthy co-twin of an affected twin (not recorded which). The CDR3 runs from the conserved cysteine through the conserved F or W.

V,J,CDR3
TRBV7-3,TRBJ1-1,CASSLNVRVNTEAFF
TRBV19,TRBJ2-5,CASSNRAQETQYF
TRBV7-8,TRBJ2-7,CASSSQQGSYEQYF
TRBV5-4,TRBJ2-5,CASSLAFQYQETQYF
TRBV20-1,TRBJ1-1,CSAEPNTEAFF
TRBV5-1,TRBJ1-1,CASSLTLSRTGGLSTEAFF
TRBV7-2,TRBJ1-2,CASSGADLGYTF
TRBV15,TRBJ2-5,CATSRDRAQETQYF
TRBV2,TRBJ2-3,CASRRGQGATDTQYF
TRBV24-1,TRBJ2-1,CATSDPVVREQFF
TRBV9,TRBJ2-1,CASSVAGGEGEQFF
TRBV24-1,TRBJ2-1,CATSDPRTSGLLNEQFF
TRBV14,TRBJ1-4,CASSQVVVGGELFF
TRBV7-2,TRBJ1-1,CASSSAGVNTEAFF
TRBV11-2,TRBJ2-1,CASSLAPTYNEQFF
TRBV10-3,TRBJ1-6,CAISESDRGRDSPLHF
TRBV28,TRBJ1-6,CASSLLRIDSPLHF
TRBV5-5,TRBJ2-7,CASSLWGQSYEQYF
TRBV25-1,TRBJ1-6,CASSERDRDNSPLHF
TRBV12-3/TRBV12-4,TRBJ1-1,CASSLTTRNTEAFF
TRBV29-1,TRBJ2-1,CSVARGNEQFF
TRBV7-8,TRBJ2-7,CASSPLWGQRTYEQYF
TRBV6-2/TRBV6-3,TRBJ2-1,CASSYRRLARNEQFF
TRBV11-1,TRBJ2-6,CASSSPRQHSSGANVLTF
TRBV4-1,TRBJ2-2,CASSPMEAPATENAGELFF
TRBV18,TRBJ1-2,CASSPGLFATGGSNYGYTF
TRBV7-7,TRBJ2-2,CASSPGGTGELFF
TRBV27,TRBJ2-7,CASSSGLGFDTIYEQYF
TRBV5-5,TRBJ2-1,CASHYTVQGQFF
TRBV7-3,TRBJ1-2,CASSLIPGYGYTF
TRBV6-1,TRBJ2-2,CASSPTGIYPGELFF
TRBV7-9,TRBJ2-5,CASSLVGRGYGETQYF
TRBV28,TRBJ2-1,CASSVHHGYEQFF
TRBV5-1,TRBJ2-3,CASSLVAGANTDTQYF
TRBV12-3/TRBV12-4,TRBJ2-1,CASTLPRGGLYNEQFF
TRBV18,TRBJ2-7,CASSPTRQSSYEQYF
TRBV10-2,TRBJ1-2,CASRRAVYYGYTF
TRBV11-2,TRBJ2-1,CASSVSGEQFF
TRBV7-2,TRBJ2-7,CASSDRTGGLIYEQYF
TRBV7-2,TRBJ2-3,CASSLAASQANTDTQYF
TRBV27,TRBJ2-7,CASRRTGLNYEQYF
TRBV20-1,TRBJ2-1,CSAIPIPQTSGGYNEQFF
TRBV5-1,TRBJ2-7,CASSSGGAYEQYF
TRBV3-1,TRBJ1-4,CASSQDPGSVTKLFF
TRBV11-2,TRBJ1-1,CASSLDFRGPMNTEAFF
TRBV20-1,TRBJ1-5,CSARDPGSQPQHF
TRBV7-9,TRBJ2-3,CASSSSLGVWGGPSKGTQYF
TRBV3-1,TRBJ2-1,CASSQNPGPEQFF
TRBV4-3,TRBJ1-2,CASSQDLGGADGYTF
TRBV4-1,TRBJ1-2,CASSQDSEENYGYTF
TRBV5-5,TRBJ2-5,CASSSRQGSGETQYF
TRBV23-1,TRBJ2-1,CASSPVGTLYNEQFF
TRBV9,TRBJ1-1,CASSGDSEAFF
TRBV4-3,TRBJ2-2,CASSQEPVVSGGVGELFF
TRBV2,TRBJ1-2,CASSEAPLRGYTF
TRBV7-2,TRBJ1-2,CASSYTSEANYGYTF